This passage covers 15 T cell receptor beta chains from one sample sequenced in a study of cytomegalovirus exposure and HLA in healthy donors. 13 Jbeta primers and 60 Vbeta primers were used for the PCR. Produced via immunoSEQ multiplex PCR; TCRdb's table is partial and in-frame only. The table has 95,000 to 150,000 clones, over 75% seen once. Sequenced material: PBMCs. These receptors all come from a human donor in good health.

The chain employs TRBV28 and TRBJ1-6, with TRBD1 as a possible D gene (6 bases). Per germline, CDR1 MDHEN and CDR2 SYDVKM. The CDR3 totals 14 residues. With 5 bases removed from V and 7 bases from J, the gap between germline ends came to 12 bases. The CDR3 nucleotides read TGTGCCAGCAGTCCCGACAGGAGAAATTCACCCCTCCACTTT. Translating it yields CASSPDRRNSPLHF.

With regard to this clone: One end of the junction is discordant with germline, which a read error may explain. This chain links TRBV5-1 with TRBJ2-6; 7 positions agree with TRBD1. CDR3 length equals 17 residues. Germline CDR1 reads SGHRS; CDR2 reads YFSETQ. The CDR3 spells CASSATQGSAGANGLTF. In DNA, the CDR3 is TGCGCCAGCAGCGCAACACAGGGGTCCGCTGGGGCCAACGGCCTGACTTTC.

The chain employs TRBV27 and TRBJ1-2, with no clear D. V lost 3 bases and J 8 bases, leaving 19 bases between the germline ends. Germline V gene lookup returns CDR1 MNHEY and CDR2 SMNVEV (reference sequence). The CDR3 runs to 15 residues. The DNA of the CDR3 is TGTGCCAGCAGTTTCGGCACAGTCCCCGCAGAAGGCTACACCTTC. Translated: CASSFGTVPAEGYTF.

V is TRBV4-1 and J is TRBJ2-2; D possibly corresponds to TRBD1 (6 bases). Germline assignment: CDR1 MGHRA and CDR2 YSYEKL. CDR3 length equals 20 residues. Between the trimmed V and J ends, which lost 5 bases and 0 bases, there was a span of 25 bases. The CDR3 reads CASSARDTVYELTNTGELFF. CDR3 DNA sequence: TGCGCCAGCAGCGCACGGGACACCGTTTATGAACTTACGAACACCGGGGAGCTGTTTTTT.

V usage is TRBV5-6 and J usage is TRBJ1-2, with D tentatively TRBD1 (5 bases). Deletions cut 1 base from V and 0 bases from J, with 7 bases between. Germline CDR1 SGHDT, CDR2 YYEEEE. The CDR3 sequence is 14 residues long. The CDR3 sequence: CASSLTGSNYGYTF. For the CDR3, the DNA is TGTGCCAGCAGCTTGACAGGTTCTAACTATGGCTACACCTTC. The full variable domain, with the rest looked up from reference TRBV5-6 and TRBJ1-2, is DAGVTQSPTHLIKTRGQQVTLRCSPKSGHDTVSWYQQALGQGPQFIFQYYEEEERQRGNFPDRFSGHQFPNYSSELNVNALLLGDSALYLCASSLTGSNYGYTFGSGTRLTVV.

The chain uses TRBV6-1 and TRBJ1-1, with unresolved D. Trimming removed 7 bases at V and 1 base at J, with 13 bases between. The CDR3 runs 14 residues. Germline lookup yields CDR1 MNHNS and CDR2 SASEGT. The CDR3 DNA is TGTGCCAGCAAGGGAGGCTCTGAGAACACTGAAGCTTTCTTT. Amino acid sequence: CASKGGSENTEAFF.

This clone was found once. The J gene is TRBJ2-3, the V gene TRBV29-1; D call uncertain. V was pared by 0 bases and J by 0 bases, with 4 bases between. There are 13 residues in the CDR3. CDR1 is SQVTM, CDR2 ANQGSEA, per germline. CDR3 bases: TGCAGCGTTGAAGACCCTAGCACAGATACGCAGTATTTT. Protein product: CSVEDPSTDTQYF.

J is TRBJ1-4 and V is TRBV4-1, with 9 bases identical to TRBD1. This CDR3 contains 15 residues. The V gene end was trimmed by 8 bases and the J gene end by 5 bases; junction bases not matched to a gene: 9. Germline assignment: CDR1 MGHRA and CDR2 YSYEKL. CDR3 nucleotides: TGCGCCAGCGGACCGGTTGGGACAGGGAATGAAAAACTGTTTTTT. It encodes CASGPVGTGNEKLFF.

The chain couples TRBV10-3 to TRBJ1-1; D is unresolved. V lost 7 bases, J lost 2 bases, and 14 bases lay in between. The germline V gene has CDR1 ENHRY and CDR2 SYGVKD. The length of the CDR3 is 14 residues. Here the CDR3 reads CAITGRQDNTEAFF. CDR3 DNA sequence: TGTGCCATCACAGGTCGCCAAGATAACACTGAAGCTTTCTTT.

The chain combines TRBV30 with TRBJ2-3; D remains unclear. Germline CDR1 is GTSNPN and CDR2 is SVGIG (reference sequence). The CDR3 is 15 residues long. V lost 3 bases, J lost 1 base, and 14 bases lay in between. CDR3: CAWRKDWAGTDTQYF. CDR3 sequence (DNA): TGTGCCTGGAGGAAGGATTGGGCTGGCACAGATACGCAGTATTTT.

This chain uses TRBV7-9 with TRBJ2-2; 8 bases are shared with TRBD1. The CDR3 has 16 amino acids. Germline assignment: CDR1 SEHNR and CDR2 FQNEAQ (reference sequence). The J segment lost 6 bases and the V segment lost 5 bases, leaving 11 bases of the junction unmatched. The CDR3 is CASSLQGARGSGELFF. CDR3 DNA sequence: TGTGCCAGCAGCCTCCAGGGGGCGAGAGGTTCCGGGGAGCTGTTTTTT. The full variable domain, its missing parts supplied by reference TRBV7-9 and TRBJ2-2, is DTGVSQNPRHKITKRGQNVTFRCDPISEHNRLYWYRQTLGQGPEFLTYFQNEAQLEKSRLLSDRFSAERPKGSFSTLEIQRTEQGDSAMYLCASSLQGARGSGELFFGEGSRLTVL.

The chain recombines TRBV15 with TRBJ1-1, with 8 bases identical to TRBD1. The V and J ends lost 3 bases and 10 bases, in that order; junction bases with no gene match: 4. The CDR3 is 12 amino acids. Germline CDR1 LNHNV, CDR2 YYDKDF (reference sequence). CDR3 region: CATSRDRVRAFF. Here the CDR3 DNA reads TGTGCCACCAGCAGGGACAGGGTACGAGCTTTCTTT. The variable domain in full, with the rest retrieved from reference TRBV15 and TRBJ1-1, is DAMVIQNPRYQVTQFGKPVTLSCSQTLNHNVMYWYQQKSSQAPKLLFHYYDKDFNNEADTPDNFQSRRPNTSFCFLDIRSPGLGDTAMYLCATSRDRVRAFFGQGTRLTVV.

A remark on this clone: This same CDR3 is encoded by further DNA sequences in the sample. V gene TRBV28 combines with J gene TRBJ1-1; unclear D gene. Trimming shortened V by 6 bases and J by 1 base, and 6 bases separated the two germline ends. Germline V gene lookup returns CDR1 MDHEN and CDR2 SYDVKM. The CDR3 has 12 amino acids. For the CDR3, the DNA is TGTGCCAGCAGCTTACAGAACACTGAAGCTTTCTTT. The encoded protein is CASSLQNTEAFF.

The V call is TRBV6-6, the J call TRBJ1-1, with 12 bases fitting TRBD1. CDR1 and CDR2 from the germline V gene are MNHNY and SVGAGI (reference sequence). V trimming: 2 bases; J trimming: 5 bases; junction bases outside the gene matches: 3. The CDR3 totals 15 residues. CDR3: CASSYGGQGATEAFF. As DNA, the CDR3 is TGTGCCAGCAGTTACGGGGGACAGGGGGCTACTGAAGCTTTCTTT.

CDR3 sequence: CASSSNSQGAYEQYF. Written as DNA, the CDR3 is TGTGCCAGCAGCTCAAATTCACAGGGTGCCTACGAGCAGTACTTC. The chain is built from TRBV7-8 and TRBJ2-7, with D tentatively TRBD1 (6 bases). Germline V gives CDR1 SGHVS, CDR2 FQNEAQ. The CDR3 spans 15 residues. Trimming stripped 4 bases from V and 2 bases from J, with 15 bases between.